A single sample is the source of the 14 T cell receptor beta chains below, sequenced in a study of tumor-infiltrating lymphocytes in oesophageal squamous cell carcinoma. TCRdb processed the PCR reads anew with MiXCR; each CDR3 protein has one entry. The data show approximately 20,000 distinct CDR3 sequences, roughly 40% seen once. The source material was esophageal tumor tissue. These TCRs come from a male donor with esophageal squamous cell carcinoma.

In this sample, this clonotype turned up a few times. The genes are TRBV27 and TRBJ2-5; D might be TRBD2 (6 bases). CDR1 is MNHEY, CDR2 SMNVEV, per germline (reference sequence). V gave up 4 bases and J gave up 7 bases, with 16 bases separating them. This CDR3 has 14 amino acids. CDR3 coding DNA: TGTGCCAGCAGTTCCGGGACTGCCACGGGGACCCAGTACTTC. Residues: CASSSGTATGTQYF.

As for this clonotype: An end of the junction differs from the germline gene, which may be a read error. The rearrangement joins TRBV7-9 to TRBJ2-1, with 12 nucleotides matching TRBD2. The end of the DNA aligns better with TRBJ2-5, so the J call may be wrong. CDR1 and CDR2 from the germline V gene are SEHNR and FQNEAQ (reference sequence). This CDR3 has 16 residues. The CDR3 nucleotides are TGTGCTAGCAGCCCGGGGACTAGCGGGTTCCAAGAGACCCAGTACTTC. Translating gives CASSPGTSGFQETQYF.

The V gene is TRBV28, the J gene TRBJ2-5; TRBD1 or TRBD2 may be the D gene (5 bases each). V dropped 3 bases and J dropped 1 base, with 12 bases sitting between them. The CDR3 runs to 15 residues. Germline V gene sequence: CDR1 MDHEN, CDR2 SYDVKM. Written as DNA, the CDR3 is TGTGCCAGCAGTTTTCTGGGGACCCTCCAAGAGACCCAGTACTTC. Residues: CASSFLGTLQETQYF.

This clonotype was counted ten times or more. The rearrangement joins TRBV7-9 to TRBJ2-7; 7 bases are a match to TRBD2. The germline V gene encodes CDR1 SEHNR and CDR2 FQNEAQ (reference sequence). The CDR3 extends over 15 amino acids. V was clipped by 3 bases and J by 0 bases; unmatched bases: 5. Written as DNA, the CDR3 is TGTGCCAGCAGCTTTTTTGGCGGGGGCTCCTACGAGCAGTACTTC. Protein: CASSFFGGGSYEQYF. The full variable domain, its missing parts supplied by reference TRBV7-9 and TRBJ2-7, is DTGVSQNPRHKITKRGQNVTFRCDPISEHNRLYWYRQTLGQGPEFLTYFQNEAQLEKSRLLSDRFSAERPKGSFSTLEIQRTEQGDSAMYLCASSFFGGGSYEQYFGPGTRLTVT.

This clonotype was counted ten times or more. The V call is TRBV5-1, the J call TRBJ2-2; tentatively, D is TRBD1 or TRBD2 (5 bases each). The CDR3 runs to 14 residues. Germline lookup yields CDR1 SGHRS and CDR2 YFSETQ. V gave up 0 bases and J gave up 4 bases, with 7 bases separating them. CDR3 coding DNA: TGCGCCAGCAGCTTGGCTGGGGGCACCGGGGAGCTGTTTTTT. Amino acids: CASSLAGGTGELFF.

The chain combines TRBV11-1 with TRBJ2-2, with TRBD2 as a possible D gene (5 bases). CDR3 length equals 15 residues. From germline, CDR1 is SGHAT and CDR2 FQDESV (reference sequence). Trimming took off 4 bases at V and 6 bases at J, with 15 bases between the two ends. DNA for the CDR3: TGTGCCAGCAGCTGGACTTTGGGGTCCGCCGGGGAGCTGTTTTTT. Its translation is CASSWTLGSAGELFF.

This chain joins TRBV12-3 or TRBV12-4 and TRBJ2-5, with 9 bases matching TRBD1. TRBJ2-1 explains the end of the DNA better; the J call may be wrong. The CDR3 sequence is 18 residues long. The chain's CDR3 is CASSLSLMGGQGENEQFF. CDR3 sequence (DNA): TGTGCCAGCAGTTTATCGTTAATGGGGGGACAGGGAGAGAATGAGCAGTTCTTC.

A remark on this clonotype: The CDR3 does not end in the conserved phenylalanine or tryptophan, so this is likely a read error. No DNA is shown, since the ends of the CDR3 on it are uncertain; the CDR3 is the one TCRdb lists. The V gene is TRBV6-5, the J gene TRBJ2-5; the table's TRBD2 call for D was not verified on the DNA. The CDR3 length equals 16 residues, ends included. Germline values: CDR1 MNHEY, CDR2 SVGAGI. CDR3 in amino acids: CASILQGGLYGYTFGS.

CDR3 amino acids: CASSDSGASTDTQYF. In DNA, the CDR3 is TGTGCCAGCAGTGACTCCGGCGCCTCAACAGATACGCAGTATTTT. This chain links TRBV6-4 with TRBJ2-3; D call uncertain. V was pared by 0 bases and J by 3 bases, with 10 bases between. From germline, CDR1 is MRHNA and CDR2 SNTAGT. This CDR3 is 15 amino acids long.

The rearrangement joins TRBV6-6 to TRBJ2-5; D perhaps matches TRBD2 (5 bases). The tail of the sequence fits TRBJ2-1 better, so the J call may be wrong. This CDR3 spans 13 amino acids. CDR1 and CDR2 (germline): MNHNY, SVGAGI (reference sequence). The chain's CDR3 is CASSYWLAHEQFF. For the CDR3, the DNA is TGTGCCAGCAGTTACTGGCTAGCCCATGAGCAGTTCTTC.

A word on this clonotype: This is likely a read error, given that the CDR3 carries no conserved phenylalanine or tryptophan at its end. No DNA is shown, since the ends of the CDR3 on it are uncertain; the CDR3 is the one TCRdb lists. The rearrangement links TRBV28 to TRBJ2-7; whether TRBD1, the table's D call, matches the DNA was not checked. Germline CDR1 MDHEN, CDR2 SYDVKM. The CDR3 contains 17 residues when both ends are counted. This chain's CDR3 is CASSLWQGINYGCTFGS.

The table lists this clonotype with a few counts. A much larger clone sits a single nucleotide away, making a read error possible. V usage is TRBV28 and J usage is TRBJ2-1; TRBD1 agrees at 7 bases. The end of the DNA is better explained by TRBJ2-7, so the J call may be wrong. Germline assignment: CDR1 MDHEN and CDR2 SYDVKM. CDR3 size: 14 residues. This chain's CDR3 is CASSWDSSYNEQYF. For the CDR3, the DNA is TGTGCCAGCAGTTGGGACAGCTCCTACAATGAGCAGTACTTC.

The chain carries TRBV7-3 and TRBJ2-3; unclear D gene. The CDR3 is made up of 16 amino acids. Looked up from germline, CDR1 is SGHTA and CDR2 is FQGTGA. Trimming stripped 1 base from V and 6 bases from J, with 17 bases between. CDR3 sequence reads: CASSLNPRLPGDTQYF. The CDR3 DNA sequence: TGTGCCAGCAGCTTAAATCCCAGACTGCCCGGGGATACGCAGTATTTT.

In the case of this clonotype: One junction end disagrees with the germline gene, perhaps due to a read error. The chain uses TRBV7-8 and TRBJ1-6; 10 bases fit TRBD1. This CDR3 has 14 residues. Looked up from germline, CDR1 is SGHVS and CDR2 is FQNEAQ. CDR3 in DNA: TGTGCCAGCACCTACAGGACAGGGGGAGAGACCCAGTACTTT. Its protein product is CASTYRTGGETQYF.